This T cell receptor (beta chain) was found in a study of identical twins. This CDR3 is 17 amino acids long. Trimming took off 0 bases at V and 1 base at J, with 15 bases between the two ends. The germline CDR1 and CDR2 sequences are MGHRA and YSYEKL. Each CDR3 protein gets one entry after TCRdb re-called the 5' RACE reads with MiXCR. The sample includes 1.5 million to 2 million distinct CDR3 sequences, 25% to 35% of them seen just once. There are a few counts of this clonotype. Antigen: not known. Study-level points and caveats: The abundant beta clonotypes from cord blood had fewer insertions, and memory repertoires had none of this.

The V gene is TRBV4-1, the J gene TRBJ1-1; D unresolved. This receptor was taken from a newborn girl in good health. The sequenced sample consisted of cord blood. This chain's CDR3 is CASSQDPAEAGNTEAFF. DNA of the CDR3: TGCGCCAGCAGCCAAGATCCCGCTGAGGCAGGGAACACTGAAGCTTTCTTT.